This T cell receptor beta chain was obtained from a study of T cell responses to AZD1222 COVID-19 vaccine. Study findings and constraints: The donors showed a predominance of white British ancestry and of females, with possible underestimation of clonal diversity. Nearly half of spike-specific TCRs reportedly target unmutated variant regions. The CD4 TCRs associated with vaccination extended across spike and predominated at 160-218 and 743-854.

With respect to this clone: Its antigen is not identified.

V was cut by 4 bases and J by 1 base, with 10 bases left in between. Per germline, CDR1 MNHEY and CDR2 SVGEGT. CDR3 size: 14 residues. Profiled with immunoSEQ multiplex PCR; TCRdb holds only in-frame clones, not every one. Of tens of thousands of clones listed, 75% to 95% are singletons. Both about-4-week and about-12-week second-dose recipients were combined. The origin of this receptor is an adult who received the AZD1222 COVID-19 vaccine. The sequencing used peripheral blood, collected 28 days after the second AZD1222 dose. The genes are TRBV6-2 or TRBV6-3 and TRBJ1-1; D remains unclear. CDR3: CASSFLTTNTEAFF. CDR3 DNA: TGTGCCAGCAGTTTCCTAACCACGAACACTGAAGCTTTCTTT.